This T cell receptor beta chain emerged from a study of T cell responses to AZD1222 COVID-19 vaccine. Findings and limits, study-wide: There were mostly white British donors and more females than males, and clonal diversity was possibly underestimated.

The method was immunoSEQ multiplex PCR; TCRdb's version includes in-frame clones alone and lacks a portion of them. The sample records 90,000 to 120,000 clones, approximately 90% being singletons. Germline assignment: CDR1 SGHRS and CDR2 YFSETQ. CDR3 length: 12 amino acids. Deletions cut 6 bases from V and 14 bases from J, with 18 bases between. For this clone: Its antigen is still unknown.

The chain is built from TRBV5-1 and TRBJ2-1; either TRBD1 or TRBD2 may supply D (5 bases each). The sample in question was peripheral blood, obtained on day 0 of AZD1222 vaccination. This receptor was obtained from an adult in good health. The CDR3 loop is CASTGLGLGKFF. Here the CDR3 DNA reads TGCGCCAGCACCGGACTGGGGCTGGGGAAGTTCTTC. The full variable domain, rest sourced from reference TRBV5-1 and TRBJ2-1, is KAGVTQTPRYLIKTRGQQVTLSCSPISGHRSVSWYQQTPGQGLQFLFEYFSETQRNKGNFPGRFSGRQFSNSRSEMNVSTLELGDSALYLCASTGLGLGKFFGPGTRLTVL.